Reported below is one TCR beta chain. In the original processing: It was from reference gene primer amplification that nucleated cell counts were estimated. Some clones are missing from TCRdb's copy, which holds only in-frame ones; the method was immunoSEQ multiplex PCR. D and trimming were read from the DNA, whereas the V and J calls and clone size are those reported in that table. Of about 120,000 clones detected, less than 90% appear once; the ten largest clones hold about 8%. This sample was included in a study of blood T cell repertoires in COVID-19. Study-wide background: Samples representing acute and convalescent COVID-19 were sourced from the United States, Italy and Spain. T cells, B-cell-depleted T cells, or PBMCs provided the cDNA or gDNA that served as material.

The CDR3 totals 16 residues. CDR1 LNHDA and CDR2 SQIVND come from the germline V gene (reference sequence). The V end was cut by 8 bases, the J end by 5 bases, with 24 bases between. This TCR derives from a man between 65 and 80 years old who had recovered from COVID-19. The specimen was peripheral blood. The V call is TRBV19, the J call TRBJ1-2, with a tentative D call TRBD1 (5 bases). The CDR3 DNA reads TGTGCCAGTCAAATCGGATTGACCGGGGGAATTTATGGCTACACCTTC. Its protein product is CASQIGLTGGIYGYTF.